This T cell receptor (beta chain) was retrieved from a study of T cell responses to AZD1222 COVID-19 vaccine. The CDR3 runs 15 residues. V shed 4 bases and J shed 6 bases, with 16 bases lying between them. Per the germline V gene, CDR1 is SGHRS and CDR2 is YFSETQ. Produced via immunoSEQ multiplex PCR; TCRdb's table is partial and in-frame only. The sample consists of some 150,000 clones, 86% of them appearing once. Here the sequenced sample was peripheral blood, taken 28 days after the second AZD1222 dose. The origin of this receptor is an adult who received the AZD1222 COVID-19 vaccine. The rearrangement uses TRBV5-1 and TRBJ2-2; D uncertain. CDR3 region: CASSATLPFAGELFF. The CDR3 region has the DNA TGCGCCAGCAGCGCGACACTCCCTTTTGCCGGGGAGCTGTTTTTT.